This TCR beta chain derives from a study of siplizumab effects on memory and regulatory T cells. The CDR3 extends over 13 amino acids. V gave up 0 bases and J gave up 8 bases, with 11 bases separating them. Germline loops: CDR1 SGHDT, CDR2 YYEEEE. Only in-frame clones appear in the TCRdb table, and some are missing; sequencing was by immunoSEQ multiplex PCR. The sample carries some 97,000 clones, about 94% recorded once. The chain recombines TRBV5-6 with TRBJ1-2; D is possibly TRBD1 (5 bases). What was sequenced was non-Treg CD4+ T cells sorted from blood. The clonotype comes from a human donor in good health. In DNA, the CDR3 is TGTGCCAGCAGCTTGGCGGCCAGGGAAGGCTACACCTTC. Translated, it gives CASSLAAREGYTF.